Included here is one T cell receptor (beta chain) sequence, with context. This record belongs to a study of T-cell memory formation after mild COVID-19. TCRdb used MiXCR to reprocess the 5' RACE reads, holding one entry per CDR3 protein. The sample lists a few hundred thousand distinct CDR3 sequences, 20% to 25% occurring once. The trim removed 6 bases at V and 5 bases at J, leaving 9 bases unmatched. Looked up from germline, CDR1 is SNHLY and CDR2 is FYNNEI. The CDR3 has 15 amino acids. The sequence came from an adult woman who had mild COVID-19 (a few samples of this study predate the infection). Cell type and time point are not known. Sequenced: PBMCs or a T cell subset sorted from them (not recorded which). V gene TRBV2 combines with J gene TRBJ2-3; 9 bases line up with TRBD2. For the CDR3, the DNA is TGTGCCAGCAGCGTCTTAGCGGGAGCTGTAGATACGCAGTATTTT. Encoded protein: CASSVLAGAVDTQYF. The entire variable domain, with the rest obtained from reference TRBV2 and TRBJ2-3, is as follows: EPEVTQTPSHQVTQMGQEVILRCVPISNHLYFYWYRQILGQKVEFLVSFYNNEISEKSEIFDDQFSVERPDGSNFTLKIRSTKLEDSAMYFCASSVLAGAVDTQYFGPGTRLTVL.